A single sample gave rise to the 10 T cell receptor beta chains below, sequenced in a study of cytomegalovirus exposure and HLA in healthy donors. Using immunoSEQ multiplex PCR, the repertoire was profiled, and TCRdb retains in-frame clones only, with some absent. This sample has 82,000 or so clones, with about 92% found just once. Sequencing input: PBMCs. Every receptor here comes from a man between 18 and 29 years old in good health and CMV-seronegative.

CDR3 residues: CASSPRGQVSSGNTIYF. DNA for the CDR3: TGTGCCAGCAGCCCCCGAGGACAGGTGTCCTCTGGAAACACCATATATTTT. The chain combines TRBV7-9 with TRBJ1-3; 7 nucleotides match TRBD1. The germline CDR1 and CDR2 sequences are SEHNR and FQNEAQ (reference sequence). The V and J ends lost 5 bases and 0 bases, in that order; junction bases with no gene match: 10. The CDR3 loop spans 17 amino acids.

The chain joins TRBV6-5 to TRBJ1-1, with D tentatively TRBD1 (5 bases). CDR3 length: 14 amino acids. With 6 bases removed from V and 4 bases from J, the gap between germline ends came to 15 bases. Germline values: CDR1 MNHEY, CDR2 SVGAGI. CDR3 sequence: CASSSNTGGTEAFF. The CDR3 DNA sequence: TGTGCCAGCAGCTCGAACACGGGGGGCACTGAAGCTTTCTTT.

The chain links TRBV16 to TRBJ2-5; TRBD2 might be the D (6 bases). Germline V lookup: CDR1 KGHSY, CDR2 FQNENV. The ends were cut back, 1 base at V and 2 bases at J, with 11 bases in the middle. This CDR3 contains 15 residues. The CDR3 DNA sequence: TGTGCCAGCAGCCAATTCGGGACTGTACAAGAGACCCAGTACTTC. This sequence encodes CASSQFGTVQETQYF.

J is TRBJ2-5 and V is TRBV6-6; 8 bases are a match to TRBD1. The CDR3 has 16 residues. V dropped 5 bases and J dropped 1; count of bases not matched to a gene: 9. Per germline, CDR1 MNHNY and CDR2 SVGAGI (reference sequence). In nucleotides, the CDR3 is TGTGCCAGCAGTAAGGGGACAGGCATATTCCAAGAGACCCAGTACTTC. As protein: CASSKGTGIFQETQYF.

The rearrangement uses TRBV27 and TRBJ1-2, with D perhaps matching TRBD1 (6 bases). Germline V lookup: CDR1 MNHEY, CDR2 SMNVEV (reference sequence). With 3 bases removed from V and 3 bases from J, the gap between germline ends came to 23 bases. The CDR3 spans 18 residues. The CDR3 protein is CASSFSSHRGGKDYGYTF. The CDR3, as DNA: TGTGCCAGCAGTTTCTCCTCCCATAGGGGGGGCAAAGACTATGGCTACACCTTC.

This rearrangement joins TRBV19 to TRBJ2-6, with D perhaps TRBD1 (6 bases). Germline lookup yields CDR1 LNHDA and CDR2 SQIVND (reference sequence). The V end was cut by 9 bases, the J end by 0 bases, with 12 bases between. The CDR3 extends over 15 amino acids. Here the CDR3 DNA reads TGTGCCAGCACCGGACAGAGCTCTGGGGCCAACGTCCTGACTTTC. This codes for CASTGQSSGANVLTF.

V and J are TRBV5-6 and TRBJ1-5, with 8 bases aligning to TRBD1. Germline trimming cut 1 base from V and 6 bases from J; bases unmatched to any gene: 6. Germline V gene data show CDR1 as SGHDT and CDR2 as YYEEEE. The length of the CDR3 is 15 residues. The DNA for the CDR3 is TGTGCCAGCAGCTTGAGACAGGGGATGAGTCAGCCCCAGCATTTT. It codes for CASSLRQGMSQPQHF.

This clone was found once. This chain uses TRBV30 with TRBJ2-7; 7 nucleotides agree with TRBD1. Per the germline V gene, CDR1 is GTSNPN and CDR2 is SVGIG (reference sequence). The CDR3 loop spans 12 amino acids. V gave up 1 base and J gave up 3 bases; unmatched junction bases: 0. CDR3 coding DNA: TGTGCCTGGAGTGGGACAGGCTACGAGCAGTACTTC. It is translated as CAWSGTGYEQYF.

The CDR3 nucleotides are TGCGCCAGCAGCTTGGCCATAGATACGCAGTATTTT. Translated, it gives CASSLAIDTQYF. The chain combines TRBV5-1 with TRBJ2-3; no clear D gene. The CDR3 sequence is 12 residues long. Germline-derived CDR1 and CDR2 are SGHRS and YFSETQ. Trimming pared 0 bases from V and 5 bases from J, leaving 4 bases between.

The rearrangement joins TRBV11-2 to TRBJ1-3; D is perhaps TRBD1 (6 bases). Germline-derived CDR1 and CDR2 are SGHAT and FQNNGV. This CDR3 region has 15 residues. The V gene lost 5 bases and the J gene lost 2 bases, with 13 bases spanning the gap. CDR3 nucleotides: TGTGCCAGCAGCGCCTCTGAGGGGGCTGGAAACACCATATATTTT. This sequence encodes CASSASEGAGNTIYF.